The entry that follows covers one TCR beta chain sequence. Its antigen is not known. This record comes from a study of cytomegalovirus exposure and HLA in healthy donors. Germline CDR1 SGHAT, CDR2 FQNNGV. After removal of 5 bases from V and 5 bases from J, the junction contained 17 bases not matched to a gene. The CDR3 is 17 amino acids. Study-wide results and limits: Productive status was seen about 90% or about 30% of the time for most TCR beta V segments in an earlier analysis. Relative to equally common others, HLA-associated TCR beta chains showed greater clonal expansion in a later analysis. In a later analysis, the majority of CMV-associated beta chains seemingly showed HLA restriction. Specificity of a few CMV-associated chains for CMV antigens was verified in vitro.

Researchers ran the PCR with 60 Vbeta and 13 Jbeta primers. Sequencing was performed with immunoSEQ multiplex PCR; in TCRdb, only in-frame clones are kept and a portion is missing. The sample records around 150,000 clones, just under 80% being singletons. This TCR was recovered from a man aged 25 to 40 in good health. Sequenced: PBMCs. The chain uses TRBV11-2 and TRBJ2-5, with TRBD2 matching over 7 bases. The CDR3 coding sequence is TGTGCCAGCAGCGCGAGAATGGCGGGAGCCGGGTCGGAGACCCAGTACTTC. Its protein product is CASSARMAGAGSETQYF.